This entry describes one T cell receptor beta chain. This table comes from immunoSEQ multiplex PCR, and its TCRdb copy is limited to in-frame clones, with some not included. Altogether tens of thousands of clones are present, around 93% being singletons, with the ten largest covering roughly 0.94%. The sample is drawn from a study of T cell changes during pregnancy in multiple sclerosis. The V gene end was trimmed by 5 bases and the J gene end by 5 bases; junction bases not matched to a gene: 6. The CDR3 covers 14 residues. The V gene's germline CDR1 is MDHEN and CDR2 SYDVKM. This clonotype was sampled from a female donor with multiple sclerosis, enrolled in a pregnancy study. Sample: peripheral blood, taken in the first trimester of pregnancy. The chain uses TRBV28 and TRBJ1-1, with TRBD1 identical over 9 bases. As DNA, the CDR3 is TGTGCCAGCAGTGGACAGGGGCGCCGGACTGAAGCTTTCTTT. Its translation: CASSGQGRRTEAFF.